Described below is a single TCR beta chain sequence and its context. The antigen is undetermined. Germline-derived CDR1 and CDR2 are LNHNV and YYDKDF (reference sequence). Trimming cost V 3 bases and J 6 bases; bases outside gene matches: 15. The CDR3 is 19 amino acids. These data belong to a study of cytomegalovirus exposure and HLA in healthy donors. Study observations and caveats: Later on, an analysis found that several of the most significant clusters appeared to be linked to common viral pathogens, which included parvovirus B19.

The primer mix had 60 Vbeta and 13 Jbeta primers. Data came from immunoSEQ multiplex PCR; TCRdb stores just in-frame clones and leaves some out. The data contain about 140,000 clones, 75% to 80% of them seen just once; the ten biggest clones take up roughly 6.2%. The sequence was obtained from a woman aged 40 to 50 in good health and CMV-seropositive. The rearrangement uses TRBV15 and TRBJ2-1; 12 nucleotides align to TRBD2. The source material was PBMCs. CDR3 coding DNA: TGTGCCACCAGCAGCGCCTTGCTAGCGGGAGGGCCGTCGGGCAATGAGCAGTTCTTC. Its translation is CATSSALLAGGPSGNEQFF. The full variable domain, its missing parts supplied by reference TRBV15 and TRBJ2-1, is DAMVIQNPRYQVTQFGKPVTLSCSQTLNHNVMYWYQQKSSQAPKLLFHYYDKDFNNEADTPDNFQSRRPNTSFCFLDIRSPGLGDTAMYLCATSSALLAGGPSGNEQFFGPGTRLTVL.